Sequencing of this TCR beta chain was carried out in a study of T cells in Graves' hyperthyroidism and ophthalmopathy (dated by TCRdb to about 2019). About the investigation overall: Peripheral blood was collected at initial diagnosis, before any treatment. To identify TCR V-J signatures that set the groups apart, the researchers used a discovery cohort of about a hundred patients, made up of under 45 with Graves' ophthalmopathy and about 60 with stable Graves' hyperthyroidism. An independent validation cohort of 18 to 20 hyperthyroidism patients and approximately 16 patients who later progressed to ophthalmopathy tested prospective prediction of ophthalmopathy. For training and testing, the 95 to 100 patients in the discovery cohort were randomly divided in a 7:3 ratio. Thyroid tissue and blood T-cell repertoires from about six Graves' hyperthyroidism patients were also compared in the study. After sampling, hyperthyroidism patients received methimazole starting at 30 mg daily, and ophthalmopathy patients received high-dose intravenous methylprednisolone. The paper reports TCR Vbeta CDR3 sequencing of some 140 peripheral blood samples: 43 ophthalmopathy, under 80 hyperthyroidism and roughly 17 progressor patients.

The germline V gene (reference sequence) sets CDR1 to GTSNPN and CDR2 to SVGIG. The V end gives up 1 base and the J end 9 bases, leaving 4 bases in the junction not matched to a gene. CDR3 length: 14 amino acids, cysteine to phenylalanine. Only the CDR3 portion is preserved as DNA: 42 bases, with reading frame beginning at the first base. TCR beta CDR3 regions were amplified from RNA transcripts. The first round of RT-PCR for the TCR CDR3 was performed with the HTBI primer set and the Qiagen OneStep RT-PCR kit. Libraries were constructed in a second round of multiplex PCR, after which size selection and purification were carried out. Paired-end sequencing of the libraries was performed with 100 bp reads on an Illumina HiSeq2000. As for the original processing: Raw data were processed with SOAPnuke, discarding reads with adapters, uncalled bases, mean Phred below 15, or no exact constant-primer or identifier match. High-quality paired reads were merged with COPE v1.2.5, and unique nucleotide sequences were defined as clonotypes. Clonotypes were aligned to IMGT TRBV, TRBD and TRBJ reference segments using MiTCR v1.1. Only V-J combinations with frequency above 0.0001, covering about 99% of repertoires, were analysed. The TCS score was defined as the ratio of F50 (clonal expansion) to E x V (chaos), calculated using BLOSUM62-based TCRdist between CDR3 peptides within each V-J. Welch's t-statistics and random forest reduced 514 V-J features to 13, which were used in a naive Bayes classifier (R e1071). TCRdb's own reprocessing of the public reads used fastp at Q25 and MiXCR and kept productive beta chains. Each record represents a unique CDR3 protein, reported with the most common genes and DNA among its rows. The V and J calls were determined by TCRdb, not by the authors. For this sample the table gives under 750,000 distinct CDR3 sequences, of which 15% to 20% were detected only once. The top ten clones comprise 16% of the sample.

The hyperthyroidism patients were between 18 and 65 years old and newly diagnosed, with a disease duration of less than 2 months. Any patient with an uncontrolled infection, another autoimmune disease, pregnancy or lactation was excluded. Diagnoses were established on the basis of clinical symptoms, serum thyroxine and TRAb, thyroid ultrasound, and orbital computed tomography. Blood from progressor patients was collected at the time of first diagnosis with hyperthyroidism, before any ophthalmopathy symptoms had appeared. PBMCs were separated from 10 ml of fresh peripheral blood using Ficoll-Paque density gradient centrifugation. Progressor patients were defined as those initially diagnosed with Graves' hyperthyroidism in whom ophthalmopathy developed during follow-up. Trizol reagent was used to extract total RNA, and RNA quality was then checked on an Agilent 2100 Bioanalyzer. With respect to this clonotype: It lacks a known antigen. Qualities for individual bases were not recorded, and no much larger clone is one base off.

What the work shows at the level of the full study, not this receptor alone: No statistical method was used to set the sample size in advance, and investigators knew the group allocation. During validation, the model predicted progression to ophthalmopathy a median of approximately 7 months ahead of onset, with just under 71% sensitivity and more than 72% specificity. Blood samples also contained most of the expanded thyroid clonotypes (frequency above 0.001), which suggests that blood repertoires may reflect thyroid immune responses. A 13 V-J signature model separated ophthalmopathy from stable hyperthyroidism, with 87.88% sensitivity and just under 84% specificity in cross-validation and 80%/75% in testing.

This receptor chain uses TRBV30 and TRBJ1-6, and TRBD1 aligns with 9 junction nucleotides. The clonotype comes from a woman aged 45-65 years with Graves' hyperthyroidism that later progressed to Graves' ophthalmopathy. The sequenced material came from blood. The DNA reads as follows: TGTGCCTGGAGTGCGGACAGGGGAAGTTCACCCCTCCACTTT. Its translation reads: CAWSADRGSSPLHF.